A single sample gave rise to the 30 T cell receptor beta chains below, sequenced in a study of CD4 T cells in relation to SARS-CoV-2 and coronaviruses (dated by TCRdb to about 2021). Receptors were amplified or captured by the immunoSEQ multiplex PCR assay. As stored in TCRdb, this immuneACCESS dataset retains in-frame rearrangements with V and J assigned. A fraction of the clones does not appear; measured against another copy, unresolved V genes explain less than half of the discrepancy, and the remainder lacks a known reason. The sample contains about 37,000 clones, over 75% of them found a single time. Of the sample, approximately 3.1% falls within the top ten clones. Sequenced: memory CD4+ T cells from PBMCs. What this sample's cell subset or site label stands for: memory (non-naive) CD4+ T cells. These receptors originate from an adult with COVID-19.

The chain is built from TRBV3-1 (or the pseudogene TRBV3-2) and TRBJ1-2, with D unclear. This CDR3 comprises 12 residues. V was trimmed by 0 bases and J by 8 bases, leaving 7 bases between them. From germline, CDR1 is LGHDT and CDR2 YNNKEL (reference sequence). The CDR3: CASSQDLVGYTF. The CDR3 region has the DNA TGTGCCAGCAGCCAAGATTTGGTCGGCTACACCTTC.

The chain uses TRBV7-3 and TRBJ2-1; 14 bases map to TRBD2. V shed 5 bases, J shed 0 bases, and the junction held 9 bases outside the gene matches. CDR1 is SGHTA, CDR2 FQGTGA, per germline. The CDR3 is 19 amino acids. The CDR3 is CASSPKTSGRVRSYNEQFF. In DNA, the CDR3 is TGTGCCAGCAGCCCAAAGACTAGCGGGAGGGTTCGCTCCTACAATGAGCAGTTCTTC.

The chain employs TRBV7-9 and TRBJ1-2; TRBD1 is a possible D gene (5 bases). The CDR3 length is 16 residues. Per the germline V gene, CDR1 is SEHNR and CDR2 is FQNEAQ (reference sequence). Deletions cut 4 bases from V and 2 bases from J, with 17 bases between. CDR3 nucleotide sequence: TGTGCCAGCAGCTGGGGGAGGGGCAGTGCGAACTATGGCTACACCTTC. It translates to CASSWGRGSANYGYTF.

This chain connects TRBV19 to TRBJ1-2, with D perhaps TRBD1 (6 bases). The CDR3 sequence is 14 residues long. Germline loops: CDR1 LNHDA, CDR2 SQIVND (reference sequence). The ends were cut back, 2 bases at V and 2 bases at J, with 9 bases in the middle. The CDR3: CASSISGENYGYTF. The CDR3 coding sequence is TGTGCCAGTAGTATATCAGGGGAGAACTATGGCTACACCTTC.

The J gene is TRBJ2-7, the V gene TRBV18; D is uncertain. Trimming cost V 3 bases and J 4 bases, with 25 bases left between them. This CDR3 spans 18 amino acids. The germline V gene has CDR1 KGHSH and CDR2 LQKENI. The CDR3 DNA follows: TGTGCCAGCTCACCCCCGCGCGACGGACCCCAAGGCCGGTACGAGCAGTACTTC. This translates into CASSPPRDGPQGRYEQYF. Variable domain in full (rest from reference TRBV18 and TRBJ2-7): NAGVMQNPRHLVRRRGQEARLRCSPMKGHSHVYWYRQLPEEGLKFMVYLQKENIIDESGMPKERFSAEFPKEGPSILRIQQVVRGDSAAYFCASSPPRDGPQGRYEQYFGPGTRLTVT.

This clone has just one count. V gene TRBV14 combines with J gene TRBJ2-1; D remains unclear. Deletions cut 0 bases from V and 3 bases from J, with 3 bases between. The CDR3 has 13 amino acids. The germline V gene encodes CDR1 SGHDN and CDR2 FVKESK. The CDR3 reads CASSQEVYNEQFF. CDR3 DNA sequence: TGTGCCAGCAGCCAAGAGGTCTACAATGAGCAGTTCTTC.

This sequence joins TRBV5-1 and TRBJ2-7; 10 bases are a match to TRBD1. Trimming at V came to 4 bases and at J to 3 bases, leaving 10 bases not matched to a gene. The germline V gene encodes CDR1 SGHRS and CDR2 YFSETQ. The CDR3 spans 16 residues. In nucleotides, the CDR3 is TGCGCCAGCAGCCAAAGGGGACAGGGGCCGGGCTACGAGCAGTACTTC. Protein: CASSQRGQGPGYEQYF.

This clone was picked up one time. The genes are TRBV12-2 and TRBJ2-7; no check of the table's D call, TRBD1, against the DNA was made. TRBV12-2 is a pseudogene. The CDR3 consists of 13 residues. CDR3 protein: CASTRDSSYEQYF. CDR3 DNA sequence: TGTGCAAGTACCCGGGACAGCTCCTACGAGCAGTACTTC.

The rearrangement uses TRBV3-1 (or the pseudogene TRBV3-2) and TRBJ2-3, with 7 bases identical to TRBD1. The CDR3 totals 16 residues. Germline V gene lookup returns CDR1 LGHDT and CDR2 YNNKEL (reference sequence). Unmatched junction bases numbered 6, after V lost 2 bases and J lost 1 base. CDR3 sequence: CASSQQGTDGTDTQYF. The CDR3 coding sequence is TGTGCCAGCAGCCAACAAGGGACAGATGGCACAGATACGCAGTATTTT.

As DNA, the CDR3 is TGTGCCAGAACATTAGAGGAAAGGGGGAGCACAGATACGCAGTATTTT. Its translation is CARTLEERGSTDTQYF. V is TRBV21-1 and J is TRBJ2-3; the D call TRBD1 from the table was never checked on the DNA. TRBV21-1 is labeled a pseudogene. This CDR3 comprises 16 residues.

J is TRBJ2-3 and V is TRBV5-1, with D unresolved. V was shortened by 0 bases and J by 1 base, with 6 bases between the two germline ends. The germline CDR1 and CDR2 sequences are SGHRS and YFSETQ. The CDR3 extends over 14 amino acids. CDR3 region: CASSLEGGTDTQYF. The CDR3 DNA sequence: TGCGCCAGCAGCTTGGAGGGCGGCACAGATACGCAGTATTTT.

The chain links TRBV4-2 to TRBJ2-1, with TRBD2 matching over 12 bases. The trim removed 3 bases at V and 1 base at J, leaving 10 bases unmatched. CDR1 is LGHNA and CDR2 is YNFKEQ in the germline V gene. The CDR3 covers 19 residues. In nucleotides, the CDR3 is TGTGCCAGCAGCCAGATGGGACTAGCGGGTGCTGGGTCCTACAATGAGCAGTTCTTC. Its protein product is CASSQMGLAGAGSYNEQFF.

The genes are TRBV13 and TRBJ2-7; no clear D gene. V lost 0 bases, J lost 3 bases, and 15 bases lay in between. CDR3 length: 16 amino acids. Per the germline V gene, CDR1 is PRHDT and CDR2 is FYEKMQ (reference sequence). The CDR3 loop is CASSLGKTMAYYEQYF. The CDR3 DNA is TGTGCCAGCAGCTTAGGTAAAACAATGGCCTACTACGAGCAGTACTTC. The full variable domain, in which reference TRBV13 and TRBJ2-7 provide the parts outside the CDR3, is AAGVIQSPRHLIKEKRETATLKCYPIPRHDTVYWYQQGPGQDPQFLISFYEKMQSDKGSIPDRFSAQQFSDYHSELNMSSLELGDSALYFCASSLGKTMAYYEQYFGPGTRLTVT.

CDR3 DNA: TGTGCCAGCAGCTTTGGGACAGGGTTTGCCCAGTACTTC. Amino acid sequence: CASSFGTGFAQYF. The chain couples TRBV7-3 to TRBJ2-5; TRBD1 aligns across 9 bases. After removal of 3 bases from V and 9 bases from J, the junction contained 5 bases not matched to a gene. This CDR3 has 13 amino acids. Looked up from germline, CDR1 is SGHTA and CDR2 is FQGTGA.

In DNA, the CDR3 is TGTGCCATCAGTGGGACAGGGGGCAATCAGCCCCAGCATTTT. It yields the protein CAISGTGGNQPQHF. The gene calls are TRBV10-3 and TRBJ1-5; 9 nucleotides line up with TRBD1. Trimming took 4 bases from V and 2 from J; bases not matched to a gene: 0. The CDR3 spans 14 residues. Germline CDR1 reads ENHRY; CDR2 reads SYGVKD.

The chain joins TRBV4-2 to TRBJ2-5; the match to TRBD2 covers 10 bases. Unmatched junction bases numbered 10, after V lost 1 base and J lost 5 bases. This CDR3 has 17 residues. From germline, CDR1 is LGHNA and CDR2 YNFKEQ. The CDR3 coding sequence is TGTGCCAGCAGCCAAGGAGCGGGAGGGCCGCTTGTCGAGACCCAGTACTTC. Translating gives CASSQGAGGPLVETQYF.

The rearrangement joins TRBV5-4 to TRBJ1-1, with TRBD1 identical over 8 bases. Losses at the gene ends were 4 bases for V and 1 base for J; bases not matched to a gene: 6. The CDR3 consists of 15 residues. The germline gives CDR1 SGHNT, CDR2 YYREEE (reference sequence). CDR3 in amino acids: CASSRRTGQNTEAFF. The DNA for the CDR3 is TGTGCCAGCAGCCGGAGGACAGGGCAGAACACTGAAGCTTTCTTT. Based on the CDR3 plus reference TRBV5-4 and TRBJ1-1, the full variable domain is ETGVTQSPTHLIKTRGQQVTLRCSSQSGHNTVSWYQQALGQGPQFIFQYYREEENGRGNFPPRFSGLQFPNYSSELNVNALELDDSALYLCASSRRTGQNTEAFFGQGTRLTVV.

This chain links TRBV5-1 with TRBJ2-1; tentatively, D is TRBD1 or TRBD2 (5 bases each). The V gene's germline CDR1 is SGHRS and CDR2 YFSETQ. This CDR3 is built from 15 residues. V dropped 1 base and J dropped 8 bases, with 16 bases sitting between them. As DNA, the CDR3 is TGCGCCAGCAGCTTGATCGGGGCCACGGCCCATGAGCAGTTCTTC. It codes for CASSLIGATAHEQFF.

In DNA form, the CDR3 reads TGTGGTGGGTGGTTGGTCGGGGAGCTGTTTTTT. Its protein is CGGWLVGELFF. The V and J genes are TRBV30 and TRBJ2-2; D is undetermined. Germline V gene lookup returns CDR1 GTSNPN and CDR2 SVGIG (reference sequence). CDR3 length: 11 residues.

The V gene is TRBV7-9, the J gene TRBJ2-5, with 10 positions matching TRBD2. Germline assignment: CDR1 SEHNR and CDR2 FQNEAQ (reference sequence). CDR3 length: 18 amino acids. V shed 1 base and J 4 bases; nucleotides not matched to a gene: 12. The CDR3 coding sequence is TGTGCCAGCAGCTTAGGAAGTCATTCTAGCGGGAGAGGAGAGACCCAGTACTTC. This sequence encodes CASSLGSHSSGRGETQYF.

The V call is TRBV28, the J call TRBJ2-7, with D possibly being TRBD1 (5 bases). Germline values: CDR1 MDHEN, CDR2 SYDVKM. The CDR3 extends over 13 amino acids. The V end lost 8 bases, the J end lost 3 bases, and 14 bases lay between the germline ends. CDR3 DNA sequence: TGTGCCAGCGGGTGGGGCCAAGACTACGAGCAGTACTTC. Protein product: CASGWGQDYEQYF.

The chain is built from TRBV12-5 and TRBJ2-3, with 9 bases lining up with TRBD1. The CDR3 has 14 residues. From germline, CDR1 is LGHNT and CDR2 FRNRAP. V was pared by 7 bases and J by 3 bases, with 5 bases of the junction left unmatched. The CDR3 region has the DNA TGTGCTAGTGCCCTTGGACAGGGGACAGATACGCAGTATTTT. Translating it yields CASALGQGTDTQYF. Variable domain in full (rest from reference TRBV12-5 and TRBJ2-3): DARVTQTPRHKVTEMGQEVTMRCQPILGHNTVFWYRQTMMQGLELLAYFRNRAPLDDSGMPKDRFSAEMPDATLATLKIQPSEPRDSAVYFCASALGQGTDTQYFGPGTRLTVL.

The chain carries TRBV11-1 and TRBJ2-3; D remains unclear. Germline lookup yields CDR1 SGHAT and CDR2 FQDESV (reference sequence). The CDR3 runs 16 residues. Trimming pared 5 bases from V and 5 bases from J, leaving 20 bases between. The CDR3 sequence: CASSLPTSLVGDTQYF. The DNA of the CDR3 is TGTGCCAGCAGCCTACCGACCTCGTTAGTCGGAGATACGCAGTATTTT. Full variable domain (remainder filled in from reference TRBV11-1 and TRBJ2-3): EAEVAQSPRYKITEKSQAVAFWCDPISGHATLYWYRQILGQGPELLVQFQDESVVDDSQLPKDRFSAERLKGVDSTLKIQPAELGDSAMYLCASSLPTSLVGDTQYFGPGTRLTVL.

The chain has TRBV30 and TRBJ1-1, with D possibly being TRBD1 (6 bases). The V gene's germline CDR1 is GTSNPN and CDR2 SVGIG (reference sequence). V was clipped by 2 bases and J by 6 bases, with 10 bases between them. The CDR3 has 12 amino acids. This chain's CDR3 is CAWSQGLAEAFF. For the CDR3, the DNA is TGTGCCTGGAGTCAGGGGCTCGCTGAAGCTTTCTTT.

This clone was detected a few times. V gene TRBV12-3 or TRBV12-4 combines with J gene TRBJ1-5; D is unresolved. The CDR3 spans 13 residues. V gave up 2 bases and J gave up 7 bases, with 9 bases separating them. The CDR3 bases are TGTGCCAGCAGTTTAAGGAACCACCAGCCCCAGCATTTT. Protein: CASSLRNHQPQHF.

This rearrangement joins TRBV23-1 to TRBJ2-3; D possibly corresponds to TRBD2 (6 bases). TRBV23-1 is an ORF; its function is uncertain. CDR3 length: 14 residues. V was trimmed by 3 bases and J by 4 bases, leaving 11 bases between them. The CDR3 protein is CASSQAPGADTQYF. The CDR3 bases are TGCGCCAGCAGTCAGGCCCCGGGGGCAGATACGCAGTATTTT.

This clone was detected only once. The CDR3 spells CASSIWREKNEQFF. The CDR3 DNA reads TGTGCCAGTAGTATTTGGCGGGAGAAGAATGAGCAGTTCTTC. The genes are TRBV19 and TRBJ2-1, with 7 bases aligning to TRBD2. CDR1 is LNHDA, CDR2 SQIVND, per germline (reference sequence). V was clipped by 3 bases and J by 7 bases; unmatched bases: 6. CDR3 size: 14 residues.

The chain recombines TRBV2 with TRBJ2-3; possibly TRBD1 for D (5 bases). The V gene lost 7 bases and the J gene lost 0 bases, with 11 bases spanning the gap. The CDR3 is 14 residues long. Germline loops: CDR1 SNHLY, CDR2 FYNNEI. The CDR3 DNA is TGTGCCAGCAAGACAGCTGAAAGCACAGATACGCAGTATTTT. Its protein is CASKTAESTDTQYF.

V is TRBV4-2 and J is TRBJ2-1; D possibly corresponds to TRBD2 (6 bases). There are 18 residues in the CDR3. CDR1 is LGHNA and CDR2 is YNFKEQ in the germline V gene. The V gene lost 3 bases and the J gene lost 6 bases, with 24 bases spanning the gap. CDR3 sequence reads: CASSQTGLPGLEANEQFF. DNA for the CDR3: TGTGCCAGCAGCCAGACTGGACTACCGGGCCTCGAGGCCAATGAGCAGTTCTTC.

The rearrangement uses TRBV27 and TRBJ1-2; 7 bases map to TRBD1. The CDR3 covers 15 residues. V lost 6 bases and J lost 8; bases outside the gene matches: 15. Germline loops: CDR1 MNHEY, CDR2 SMNVEV (reference sequence). CDR3 sequence: CASSSPSTGKEGYTF. In DNA form, the CDR3 reads TGTGCCAGCAGCTCTCCTTCGACAGGGAAAGAGGGCTACACCTTC.